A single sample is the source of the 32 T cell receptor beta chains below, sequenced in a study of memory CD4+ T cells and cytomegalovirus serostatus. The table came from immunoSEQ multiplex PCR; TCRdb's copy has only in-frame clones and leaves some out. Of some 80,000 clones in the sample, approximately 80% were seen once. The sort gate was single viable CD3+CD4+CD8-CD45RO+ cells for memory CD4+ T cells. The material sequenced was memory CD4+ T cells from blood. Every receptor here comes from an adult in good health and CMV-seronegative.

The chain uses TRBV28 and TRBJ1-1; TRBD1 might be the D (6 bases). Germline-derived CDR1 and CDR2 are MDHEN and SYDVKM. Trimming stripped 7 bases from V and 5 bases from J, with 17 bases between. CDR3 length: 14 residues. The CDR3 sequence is CASNVGGATTEAFF. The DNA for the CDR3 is TGTGCCAGCAATGTAGGGGGGGCCACAACTGAAGCTTTCTTT.

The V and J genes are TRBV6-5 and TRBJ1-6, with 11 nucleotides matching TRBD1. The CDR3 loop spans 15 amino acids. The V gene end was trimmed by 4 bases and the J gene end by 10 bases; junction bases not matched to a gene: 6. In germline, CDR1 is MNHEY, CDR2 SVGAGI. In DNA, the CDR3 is TGTGCCAGCAGTTCATCGGACAGGGGGCTATCACCCCTCCACTTT. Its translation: CASSSSDRGLSPLHF.

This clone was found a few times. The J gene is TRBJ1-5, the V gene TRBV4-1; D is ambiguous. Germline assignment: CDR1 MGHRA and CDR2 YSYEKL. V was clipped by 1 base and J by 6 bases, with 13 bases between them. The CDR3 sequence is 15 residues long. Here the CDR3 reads CASSQGPDGVQPQHF. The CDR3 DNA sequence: TGCGCCAGCAGCCAAGGCCCCGACGGGGTTCAGCCCCAGCATTTT.

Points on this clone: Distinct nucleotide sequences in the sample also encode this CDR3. The chain's CDR3 is CASSQEASSGNTIYF. CDR3 coding DNA: TGTGCCAGCAGCCAAGAGGCCAGCTCTGGAAACACCATATATTTT. The V and J genes are TRBV4-2 and TRBJ1-3; D unclear. This CDR3 is 15 amino acids long. The germline V and J ends were trimmed by 0 bases and 0 bases, with 6 bases remaining between them. The germline CDR1 and CDR2 sequences are LGHNA and YNFKEQ.

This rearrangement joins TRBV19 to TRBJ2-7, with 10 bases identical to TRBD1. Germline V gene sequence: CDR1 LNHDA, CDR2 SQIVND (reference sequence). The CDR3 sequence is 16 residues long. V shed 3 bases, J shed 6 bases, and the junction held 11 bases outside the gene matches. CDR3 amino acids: CASSIPLRDRGPEQYF. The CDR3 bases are TGTGCCAGTAGTATTCCCCTCCGGGACAGGGGTCCCGAGCAGTACTTC.

CDR3 DNA sequence: TGTGCCAGCAGTTATACTGGCTACACCTTC. Its translation: CASSYTGYTF. This chain uses TRBV6-1 with TRBJ1-2; D uncertain. Germline CDR1 is MNHNS and CDR2 is SASEGT. The CDR3 spans 10 residues. Trimming removed 5 bases at V and 7 bases at J, with 5 bases between.

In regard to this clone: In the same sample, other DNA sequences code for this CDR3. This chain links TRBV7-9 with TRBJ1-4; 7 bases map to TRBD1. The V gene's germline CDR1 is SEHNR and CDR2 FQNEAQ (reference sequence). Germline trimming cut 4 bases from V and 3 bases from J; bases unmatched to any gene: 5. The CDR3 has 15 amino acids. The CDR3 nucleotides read TGTGCCAGCAGCTCCGACAGGGTGGCTAATGAAAAACTGTTTTTT. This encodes CASSSDRVANEKLFF. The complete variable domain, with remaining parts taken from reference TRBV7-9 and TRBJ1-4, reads DTGVSQNPRHKITKRGQNVTFRCDPISEHNRLYWYRQTLGQGPEFLTYFQNEAQLEKSRLLSDRFSAERPKGSFSTLEIQRTEQGDSAMYLCASSSDRVANEKLFFGSGTQLSVL.

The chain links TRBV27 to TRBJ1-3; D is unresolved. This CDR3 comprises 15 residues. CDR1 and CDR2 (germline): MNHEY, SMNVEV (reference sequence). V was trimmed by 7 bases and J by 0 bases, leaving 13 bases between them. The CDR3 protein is CASTSDGSSGNTIYF. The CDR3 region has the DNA TGTGCCAGCACCTCGGACGGGAGCTCTGGAAACACCATATATTTT.

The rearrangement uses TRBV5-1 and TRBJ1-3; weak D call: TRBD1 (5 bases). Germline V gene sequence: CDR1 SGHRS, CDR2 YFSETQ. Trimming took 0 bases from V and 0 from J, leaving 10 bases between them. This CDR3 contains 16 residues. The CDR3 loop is CASSLVGVRSGNTIYF. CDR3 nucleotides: TGCGCCAGCAGCTTGGTAGGGGTCCGCTCTGGAAACACCATATATTTT.

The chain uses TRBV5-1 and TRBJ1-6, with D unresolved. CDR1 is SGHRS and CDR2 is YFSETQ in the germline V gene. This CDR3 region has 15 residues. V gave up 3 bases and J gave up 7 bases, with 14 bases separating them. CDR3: CASSSSTNINSPLHF. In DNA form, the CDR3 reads TGCGCCAGCAGCTCGAGCACAAATATAAATTCACCCCTCCACTTT.

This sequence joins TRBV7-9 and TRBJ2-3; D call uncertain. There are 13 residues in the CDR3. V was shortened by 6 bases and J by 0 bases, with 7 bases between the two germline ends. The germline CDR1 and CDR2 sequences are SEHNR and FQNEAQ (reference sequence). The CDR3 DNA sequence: TGTGCCAGCAGTTTGGACAGCACAGATACGCAGTATTTT. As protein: CASSLDSTDTQYF.

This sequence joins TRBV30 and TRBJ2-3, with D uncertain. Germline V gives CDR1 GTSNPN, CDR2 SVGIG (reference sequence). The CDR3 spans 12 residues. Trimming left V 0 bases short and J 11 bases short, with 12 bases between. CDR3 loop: CAWSVEPRKQYF. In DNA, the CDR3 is TGTGCCTGGAGTGTAGAACCAAGGAAGCAGTATTTT.

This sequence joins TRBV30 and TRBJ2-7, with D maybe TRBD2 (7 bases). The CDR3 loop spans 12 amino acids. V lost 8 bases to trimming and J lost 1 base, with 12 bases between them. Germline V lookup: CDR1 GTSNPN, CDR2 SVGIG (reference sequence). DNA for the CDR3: TGTGCCGAGGGGGGGGTATCCTACGAGCAGTACTTC. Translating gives CAEGGVSYEQYF.

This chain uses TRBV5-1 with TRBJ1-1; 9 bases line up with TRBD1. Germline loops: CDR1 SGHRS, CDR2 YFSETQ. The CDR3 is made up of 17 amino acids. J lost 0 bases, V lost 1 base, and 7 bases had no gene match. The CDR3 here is CASSLRQGGPLNTEAFF. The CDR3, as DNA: TGCGCCAGCAGCTTGCGACAGGGGGGCCCGTTGAACACTGAAGCTTTCTTT.

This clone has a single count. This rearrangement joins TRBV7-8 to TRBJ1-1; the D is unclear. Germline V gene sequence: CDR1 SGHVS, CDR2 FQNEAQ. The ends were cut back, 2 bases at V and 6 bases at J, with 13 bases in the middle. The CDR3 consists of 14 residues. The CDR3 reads CASSLIIRAAEAFF. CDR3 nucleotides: TGTGCCAGCAGCTTAATTATAAGGGCAGCTGAAGCTTTCTTT.

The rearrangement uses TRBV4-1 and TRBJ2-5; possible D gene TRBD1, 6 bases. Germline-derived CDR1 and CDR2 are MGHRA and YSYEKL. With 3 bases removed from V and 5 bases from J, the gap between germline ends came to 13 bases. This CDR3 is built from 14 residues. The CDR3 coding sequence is TGCGCCAGCAGCCAGGGACAATTACGGGAGACCCAGTACTTC. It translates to CASSQGQLRETQYF.

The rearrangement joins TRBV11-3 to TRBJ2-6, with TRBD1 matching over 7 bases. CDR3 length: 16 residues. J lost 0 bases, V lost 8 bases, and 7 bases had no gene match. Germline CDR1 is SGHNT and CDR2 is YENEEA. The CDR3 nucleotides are TGTGCCAGCGGGGGACAGAGCTACTCTGGGGCCAACGTCCTGACTTTC. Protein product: CASGGQSYSGANVLTF.

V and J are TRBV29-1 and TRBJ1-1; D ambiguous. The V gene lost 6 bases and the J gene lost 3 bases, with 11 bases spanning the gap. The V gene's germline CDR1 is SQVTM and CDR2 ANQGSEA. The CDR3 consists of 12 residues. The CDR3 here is CSVLRYDTEAFF. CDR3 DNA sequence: TGCAGCGTCCTCAGATATGACACTGAAGCTTTCTTT.

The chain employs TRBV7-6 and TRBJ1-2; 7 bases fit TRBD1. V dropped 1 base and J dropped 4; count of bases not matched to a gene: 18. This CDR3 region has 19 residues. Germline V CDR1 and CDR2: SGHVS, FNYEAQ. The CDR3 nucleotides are TGTGCCAGCAGCTTAGTCGGCCCGGGATTGACAGGGCTACCCTATGGCTACACCTTC. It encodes CASSLVGPGLTGLPYGYTF.

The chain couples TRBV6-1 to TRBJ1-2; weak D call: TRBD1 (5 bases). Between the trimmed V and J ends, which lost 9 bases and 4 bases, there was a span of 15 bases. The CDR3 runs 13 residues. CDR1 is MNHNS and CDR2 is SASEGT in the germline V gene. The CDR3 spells CASSADSRYGYTF. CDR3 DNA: TGTGCCAGTTCCGCTGACAGCCGCTATGGCTACACCTTC.

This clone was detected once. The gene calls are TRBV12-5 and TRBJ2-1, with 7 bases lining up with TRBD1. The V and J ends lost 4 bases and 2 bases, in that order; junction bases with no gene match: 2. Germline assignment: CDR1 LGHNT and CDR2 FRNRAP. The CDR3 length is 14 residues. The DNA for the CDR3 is TGTGCTAGTGGTTCTGGACAGGCCTACAATGAGCAGTTCTTC. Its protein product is CASGSGQAYNEQFF.

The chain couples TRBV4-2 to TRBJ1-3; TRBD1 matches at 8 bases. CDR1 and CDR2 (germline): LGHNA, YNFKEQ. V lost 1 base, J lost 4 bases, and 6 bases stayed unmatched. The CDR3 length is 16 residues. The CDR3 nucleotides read TGTGCCAGCAGCCAAGGTCGGACAGGGTCAGGAAACACCATATATTTT. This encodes CASSQGRTGSGNTIYF.

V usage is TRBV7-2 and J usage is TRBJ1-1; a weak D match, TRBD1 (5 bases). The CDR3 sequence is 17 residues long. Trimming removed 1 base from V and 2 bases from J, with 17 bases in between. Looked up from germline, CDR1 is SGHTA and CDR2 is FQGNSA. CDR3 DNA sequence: TGTGCCAGCAGCTTAGGCCGGCCAGGGTCGTCCAACACTGAAGCTTTCTTT. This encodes CASSLGRPGSSNTEAFF.

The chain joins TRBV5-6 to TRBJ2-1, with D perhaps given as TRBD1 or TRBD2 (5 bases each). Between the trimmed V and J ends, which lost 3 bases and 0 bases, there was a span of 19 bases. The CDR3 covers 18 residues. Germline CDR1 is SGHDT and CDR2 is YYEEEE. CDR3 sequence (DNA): TGTGCCAGCAGCTCCCTCTCCGGGACGCTAAGCTCCTACAATGAGCAGTTCTTC. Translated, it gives CASSSLSGTLSSYNEQFF.

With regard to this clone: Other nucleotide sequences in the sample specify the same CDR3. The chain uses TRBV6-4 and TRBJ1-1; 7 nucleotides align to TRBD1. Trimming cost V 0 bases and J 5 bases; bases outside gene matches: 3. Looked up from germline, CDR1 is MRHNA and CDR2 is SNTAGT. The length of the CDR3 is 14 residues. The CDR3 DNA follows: TGTGCCAGCAGTGACTCGGACAGGAATACTGAAGCTTTCTTT. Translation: CASSDSDRNTEAFF.

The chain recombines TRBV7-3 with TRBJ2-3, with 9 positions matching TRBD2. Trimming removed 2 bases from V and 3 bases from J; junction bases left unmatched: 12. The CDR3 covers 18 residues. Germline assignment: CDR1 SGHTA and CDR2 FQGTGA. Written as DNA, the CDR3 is TGTGCCAGCAGCTTACCTGGCGGGGGGGAGGATCAGACAGATACGCAGTATTTT. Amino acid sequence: CASSLPGGGEDQTDTQYF.

The CDR3 loop reads CASSPGTGAGTEAFF. CDR3 coding DNA: TGTGCCAGCAGTCCCGGGACAGGGGCGGGCACTGAAGCTTTCTTT. The chain uses TRBV6-5 and TRBJ1-1, with TRBD1 matching 10 bases. This CDR3 has 15 residues. The germline CDR1 and CDR2 sequences are MNHEY and SVGAGI. J gave up 4 bases and V 5 bases, and 7 bases lay outside the gene matches.

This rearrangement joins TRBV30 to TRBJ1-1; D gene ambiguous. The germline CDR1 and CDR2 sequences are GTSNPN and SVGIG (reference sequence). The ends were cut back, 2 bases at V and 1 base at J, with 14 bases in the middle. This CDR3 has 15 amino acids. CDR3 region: CAWSFPSRQNTEAFF. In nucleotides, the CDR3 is TGTGCCTGGAGTTTCCCGAGCCGGCAGAACACTGAAGCTTTCTTT.

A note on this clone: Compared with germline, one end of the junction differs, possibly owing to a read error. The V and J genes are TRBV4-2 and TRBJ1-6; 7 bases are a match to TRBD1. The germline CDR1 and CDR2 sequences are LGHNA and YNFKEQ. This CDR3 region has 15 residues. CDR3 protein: CASNQGTDYNSPLHF. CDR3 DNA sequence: TGTGCCAGCAACCAAGGGACAGACTATAATTCACCCCTCCACTTT.

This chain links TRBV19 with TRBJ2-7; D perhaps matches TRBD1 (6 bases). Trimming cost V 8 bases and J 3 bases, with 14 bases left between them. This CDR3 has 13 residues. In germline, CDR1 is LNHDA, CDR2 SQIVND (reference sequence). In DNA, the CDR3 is TGTGCCAGTTCCTCGGGCAGGGGCTACGAGCAGTACTTC. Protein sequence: CASSSGRGYEQYF.

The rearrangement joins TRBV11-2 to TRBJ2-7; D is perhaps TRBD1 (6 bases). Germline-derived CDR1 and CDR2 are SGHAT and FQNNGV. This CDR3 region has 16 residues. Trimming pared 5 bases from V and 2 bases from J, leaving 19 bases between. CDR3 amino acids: CASSPPPQGITYEQYF. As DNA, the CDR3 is TGTGCCAGCAGCCCGCCCCCACAGGGAATAACCTACGAGCAGTACTTC. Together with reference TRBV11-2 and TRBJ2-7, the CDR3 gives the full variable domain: EAGVAQSPRYKIIEKRQSVAFWCNPISGHATLYWYQQILGQGPKLLIQFQNNGVVDDSQLPKDRFSAERLKGVDSTLKIQPAKLEDSAVYLCASSPPPQGITYEQYFGPGTRLTVT.

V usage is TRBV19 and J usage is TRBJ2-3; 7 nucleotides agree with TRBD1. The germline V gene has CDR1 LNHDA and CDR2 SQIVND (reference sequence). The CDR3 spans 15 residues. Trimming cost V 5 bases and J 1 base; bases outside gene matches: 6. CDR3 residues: CASSQGQERTDTQYF. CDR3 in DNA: TGTGCCAGTAGTCAAGGACAGGAACGCACAGATACGCAGTATTTT. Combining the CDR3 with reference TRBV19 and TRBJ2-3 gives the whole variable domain DGGITQSPKYLFRKEGQNVTLSCEQNLNHDAMYWYRQDPGQGLRLIYYSQIVNDFQKGDIAEGYSVSREKKESFPLTVTSAQKNPTAFYLCASSQGQERTDTQYFGPGTRLTVL.